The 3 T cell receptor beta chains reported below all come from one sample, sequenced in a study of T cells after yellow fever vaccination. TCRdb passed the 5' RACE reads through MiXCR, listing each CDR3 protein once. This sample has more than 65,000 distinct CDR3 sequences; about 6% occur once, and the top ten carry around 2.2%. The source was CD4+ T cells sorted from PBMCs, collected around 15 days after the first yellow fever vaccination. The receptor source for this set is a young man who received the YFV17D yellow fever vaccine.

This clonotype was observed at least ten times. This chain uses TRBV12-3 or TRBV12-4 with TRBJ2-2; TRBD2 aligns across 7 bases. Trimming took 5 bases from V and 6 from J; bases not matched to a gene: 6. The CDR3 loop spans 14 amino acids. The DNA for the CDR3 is TGTGCCAGCAGTCCGGGGAGGGTCCCCGGGGAGCTGTTTTTT. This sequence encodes CASSPGRVPGELFF.

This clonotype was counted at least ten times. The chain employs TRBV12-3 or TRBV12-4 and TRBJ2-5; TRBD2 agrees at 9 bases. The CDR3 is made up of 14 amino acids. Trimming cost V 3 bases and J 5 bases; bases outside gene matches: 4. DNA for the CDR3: TGTGCCAGCAGTTTTGCTAGCGGGGCGGAGACCCAGTACTTC. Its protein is CASSFASGAETQYF.

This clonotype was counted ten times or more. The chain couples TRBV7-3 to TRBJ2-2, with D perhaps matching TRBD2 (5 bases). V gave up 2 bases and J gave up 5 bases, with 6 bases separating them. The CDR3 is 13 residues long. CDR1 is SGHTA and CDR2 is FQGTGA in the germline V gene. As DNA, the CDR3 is TGTGCCAGCAGCTTAGGGAGTACCGGGGAGCTGTTTTTT. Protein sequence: CASSLGSTGELFF.